The rows below give T cell receptor beta chains drawn from one sample of a study of shared clonotypes between healthy human individuals. Libraries were prepared by immunoSEQ multiplex PCR; TCRdb keeps only in-frame clonotypes and omits some of them. The table records about 380,000 clones, just over 95% of them present only once. The sequencing sample was made of memory CD8+ T cells sorted from blood. The receptors derive from a man under 40 in good health. The CDR3 runs from the conserved cysteine through the conserved F or W. The order of the fields is V gene, clone size, D gene, CDR3 length, J gene, CDR3 protein, CDR3 DNA. D genes are given only for firm matches. Not every row has a clone size; where given, it reads once, few, many or a size class.

v_call: TRBV5-5
clone_size: NA
d_call: NA
cdr3_length: 18
j_call: TRBJ2-7
cdr3_aa: CASSADRLRWLGDYEQYF
cdr3_nt: TGTGCCAGCAGCGCCGACAGACTACGGTGGCTGGGGGACTACGAGCAGTACTTC

v_call: TRBV6-1
clone_size: NA
d_call: NA
cdr3_length: 12
j_call: TRBJ1-1
cdr3_aa: CASTPTTAEAFF
cdr3_nt: TGTGCCAGCACTCCCACTACCGCTGAAGCTTTCTTT

v_call: TRBV19
clone_size: NA
d_call: NA
cdr3_length: 18
j_call: TRBJ2-5
cdr3_aa: CASSKVVGAFKRMETQYF
cdr3_nt: TGTGCCAGTAGTAAGGTAGTAGGAGCGTTCAAGCGGATGGAGACCCAGTACTTC

v_call: TRBV5-6
clone_size: NA
d_call: NA
cdr3_length: 12
j_call: TRBJ2-7
cdr3_aa: CASSLQSYEQYF
cdr3_nt: TGTGCCAGCAGCTTGCAGTCCTACGAGCAGTACTTC

v_call: TRBV12-5
clone_size: NA
d_call: TRBD1
cdr3_length: 16
j_call: TRBJ2-5
cdr3_aa: CASGLGQGEIQETQYF
cdr3_nt: TGTGCTAGTGGTTTGGGACAGGGGGAAATTCAAGAGACCCAGTACTTC

v_call: TRBV7-8
clone_size: NA
d_call: TRBD1
cdr3_length: 17
j_call: TRBJ2-3
cdr3_aa: CASSLLFQDRGPDTQYF
cdr3_nt: TGTGCCAGCAGCCTGCTGTTCCAGGACAGGGGCCCCGATACGCAGTATTTT

v_call: TRBV9
clone_size: NA
d_call: TRBD1
cdr3_length: 16
j_call: TRBJ1-2
cdr3_aa: CASSVGPGTGNYGYTF
cdr3_nt: TGTGCCAGCAGCGTGGGACCCGGGACAGGAAACTATGGCTACACCTTC

v_call: TRBV11-1
clone_size: NA
d_call: NA
cdr3_length: 13
j_call: TRBJ2-1
cdr3_aa: CASSLGPGNEQFF
cdr3_nt: TGTGCCAGCAGCTTGGGCCCCGGCAATGAGCAGTTCTTC

v_call: TRBV10-3
clone_size: once
d_call: NA
cdr3_length: 15
j_call: TRBJ2-1
cdr3_aa: CAISVNLATYNEQFF
cdr3_nt: TGTGCCATCAGTGTGAATCTAGCGACATACAATGAGCAGTTCTTC

v_call: TRBV13
clone_size: NA
d_call: TRBD1
cdr3_length: 14
j_call: TRBJ2-7
cdr3_aa: CASRPGQGPYEQYF
cdr3_nt: TGTGCCAGCAGGCCGGGACAGGGCCCCTACGAGCAGTACTTC

v_call: TRBV10-2
clone_size: once
d_call: NA
cdr3_length: 13
j_call: TRBJ1-1
cdr3_aa: CASSEGARTEAFF
cdr3_nt: TGCGCCAGCAGTGAGGGCGCGAGGACTGAAGCTTTCTTT

v_call: TRBV6-1
clone_size: few
d_call: TRBD1
cdr3_length: 15
j_call: TRBJ1-1
cdr3_aa: CASSRDRMGNTEAFF
cdr3_nt: TGTGCCAGCAGTCGGGACAGAATGGGGAACACTGAAGCTTTCTTT

v_call: TRBV10-3
clone_size: NA
d_call: TRBD2
cdr3_length: 17
j_call: TRBJ2-1
cdr3_aa: CAISISPGREAYNEQFF
cdr3_nt: TGTGCCATCAGCATATCCCCAGGTCGGGAGGCCTACAATGAGCAGTTCTTC

v_call: TRBV7-6
clone_size: NA
d_call: NA
cdr3_length: 15
j_call: TRBJ2-7
cdr3_aa: CASSLVVEGVHEQYF
cdr3_nt: TGTGCCAGCAGCTTAGTGGTGGAGGGGGTCCACGAGCAGTACTTC

v_call: TRBV6-5
clone_size: NA
d_call: TRBD1
cdr3_length: 13
j_call: TRBJ1-1
cdr3_aa: CASTSRGRTEAFF
cdr3_nt: TGTGCCAGCACCTCCAGGGGGAGGACTGAAGCTTTCTTT

v_call: TRBV2
clone_size: NA
d_call: NA
cdr3_length: 14
j_call: TRBJ1-6
cdr3_aa: CASSSLRNNSPLHF
cdr3_nt: TGTGCCAGCAGTTCGCTCAGGAATAATTCACCCCTCCACTTT

v_call: TRBV5-1
clone_size: NA
d_call: TRBD2
cdr3_length: 17
j_call: TRBJ2-7
cdr3_aa: CASSPVGSGRPSYEQYF
cdr3_nt: TGCGCCAGCAGCCCCGTTGGTAGCGGGAGGCCCTCCTACGAGCAGTACTTC

v_call: TRBV7-2
clone_size: once
d_call: TRBD1
cdr3_length: 14
j_call: TRBJ2-7
cdr3_aa: CASSLMRGQGEQYF
cdr3_nt: TGTGCCAGCAGCTTAATGAGGGGACAGGGCGAGCAGTACTTC

v_call: TRBV5-6
clone_size: NA
d_call: NA
cdr3_length: 16
j_call: TRBJ1-5
cdr3_aa: CASSFYDRTADQPQHF
cdr3_nt: TGTGCCAGCAGCTTTTACGACCGGACAGCAGATCAGCCCCAGCATTTT

v_call: TRBV14
clone_size: NA
d_call: TRBD2
cdr3_length: 15
j_call: TRBJ2-7
cdr3_aa: CASSLQTSGSYEQYF
cdr3_nt: TGTGCCAGCAGCCTACAGACTAGCGGGTCCTACGAGCAGTACTTC

v_call: TRBV5-1
clone_size: NA
d_call: NA
cdr3_length: 13
j_call: TRBJ2-1
cdr3_aa: CASSFRTGDEQFF
cdr3_nt: TGCGCCAGCAGCTTCAGGACGGGGGATGAGCAGTTCTTC

v_call: TRBV7-3
clone_size: NA
d_call: NA
cdr3_length: 16
j_call: TRBJ2-4
cdr3_aa: CASSHREGLAKNIQYF
cdr3_nt: TGTGCCAGCAGCCACCGTGAGGGCCTAGCCAAAAACATTCAGTACTTC

v_call: TRBV6-5
clone_size: once
d_call: NA
cdr3_length: 15
j_call: TRBJ2-7
cdr3_aa: CASSYTGVESYEQYF
cdr3_nt: TGTGCCAGCAGTTACACGGGAGTGGAAAGCTACGAGCAGTACTTC

v_call: TRBV18
clone_size: NA
d_call: TRBD1
cdr3_length: 14
j_call: TRBJ2-7
cdr3_aa: CASSQTGANYEQYF
cdr3_nt: TGTGCCAGCTCACAGACAGGGGCAAACTACGAGCAGTACTTC

v_call: TRBV4-2
clone_size: NA
d_call: NA
cdr3_length: 16
j_call: TRBJ2-3
cdr3_aa: CASSPTRGESTDTQYF
cdr3_nt: TGTGCCAGCAGTCCCACTAGGGGGGAAAGCACAGATACGCAGTATTTT

v_call: TRBV30
clone_size: NA
d_call: TRBD1
cdr3_length: 16
j_call: TRBJ1-6
cdr3_aa: CAWSRDREKGNSPLHF
cdr3_nt: TGTGCCTGGAGTCGGGACAGGGAAAAGGGAAATTCACCCCTCCACTTT

v_call: TRBV19
clone_size: NA
d_call: NA
cdr3_length: 13
j_call: TRBJ1-3
cdr3_aa: CASRPGSGNTIYF
cdr3_nt: TGTGCCAGTAGGCCCGGCTCTGGAAACACCATATATTTT

v_call: TRBV29-1
clone_size: NA
d_call: NA
cdr3_length: 14
j_call: TRBJ2-2
cdr3_aa: CSVAELASTGELFF
cdr3_nt: TGCAGCGTTGCTGAGCTAGCTAGCACCGGGGAGCTGTTTTTT

v_call: TRBV27
clone_size: NA
d_call: TRBD2
cdr3_length: 16
j_call: TRBJ2-2
cdr3_aa: CASSMPGLAGEGELFF
cdr3_nt: TGTGCCAGCAGTATGCCGGGACTAGCGGGAGAAGGGGAGCTGTTTTTT

v_call: TRBV29-1
clone_size: NA
d_call: TRBD2
cdr3_length: 15
j_call: TRBJ2-1
cdr3_aa: CSAKRLAGGSNEQFF
cdr3_nt: TGCAGCGCGAAGAGACTAGCGGGAGGGTCTAATGAGCAGTTCTTC

v_call: TRBV30
clone_size: NA
d_call: NA
cdr3_length: 14
j_call: TRBJ1-5
cdr3_aa: CAWTLAGSNQPQHF
cdr3_nt: TGTGCCTGGACTCTGGCAGGGTCGAATCAGCCCCAGCATTTT